Sequencing of this T cell receptor (beta chain) was carried out in a study of shared clonotypes between healthy human individuals. J lost 5 bases, V lost 1 base, and 6 bases had no gene match. This CDR3 contains 17 residues. The germline V gene encodes CDR1 SGHDN and CDR2 FVKESK. Produced via immunoSEQ multiplex PCR; TCRdb's table is partial and in-frame only. This sample carries roughly 660,000 clones, roughly 87% of them seen once, and the ten largest clones take more than 30%. The clonotype originates from a man between 18 and 35 years old in good health. Some clones in this sample may be carry-over from other donors' samples. The chain carries TRBV14 and TRBJ2-7; 15 positions agree with TRBD2. Sequencing was performed on memory CD8+ T cells from PBMCs. Subset noted: CD45RO+ cells pooled with CCR7-negative TemRA cells. CDR3 protein: CASSQGPRTSGRDEQYF. The CDR3 coding sequence is TGTGCCAGCAGCCAAGGCCCCCGGACTAGCGGGAGGGACGAGCAGTACTTC.